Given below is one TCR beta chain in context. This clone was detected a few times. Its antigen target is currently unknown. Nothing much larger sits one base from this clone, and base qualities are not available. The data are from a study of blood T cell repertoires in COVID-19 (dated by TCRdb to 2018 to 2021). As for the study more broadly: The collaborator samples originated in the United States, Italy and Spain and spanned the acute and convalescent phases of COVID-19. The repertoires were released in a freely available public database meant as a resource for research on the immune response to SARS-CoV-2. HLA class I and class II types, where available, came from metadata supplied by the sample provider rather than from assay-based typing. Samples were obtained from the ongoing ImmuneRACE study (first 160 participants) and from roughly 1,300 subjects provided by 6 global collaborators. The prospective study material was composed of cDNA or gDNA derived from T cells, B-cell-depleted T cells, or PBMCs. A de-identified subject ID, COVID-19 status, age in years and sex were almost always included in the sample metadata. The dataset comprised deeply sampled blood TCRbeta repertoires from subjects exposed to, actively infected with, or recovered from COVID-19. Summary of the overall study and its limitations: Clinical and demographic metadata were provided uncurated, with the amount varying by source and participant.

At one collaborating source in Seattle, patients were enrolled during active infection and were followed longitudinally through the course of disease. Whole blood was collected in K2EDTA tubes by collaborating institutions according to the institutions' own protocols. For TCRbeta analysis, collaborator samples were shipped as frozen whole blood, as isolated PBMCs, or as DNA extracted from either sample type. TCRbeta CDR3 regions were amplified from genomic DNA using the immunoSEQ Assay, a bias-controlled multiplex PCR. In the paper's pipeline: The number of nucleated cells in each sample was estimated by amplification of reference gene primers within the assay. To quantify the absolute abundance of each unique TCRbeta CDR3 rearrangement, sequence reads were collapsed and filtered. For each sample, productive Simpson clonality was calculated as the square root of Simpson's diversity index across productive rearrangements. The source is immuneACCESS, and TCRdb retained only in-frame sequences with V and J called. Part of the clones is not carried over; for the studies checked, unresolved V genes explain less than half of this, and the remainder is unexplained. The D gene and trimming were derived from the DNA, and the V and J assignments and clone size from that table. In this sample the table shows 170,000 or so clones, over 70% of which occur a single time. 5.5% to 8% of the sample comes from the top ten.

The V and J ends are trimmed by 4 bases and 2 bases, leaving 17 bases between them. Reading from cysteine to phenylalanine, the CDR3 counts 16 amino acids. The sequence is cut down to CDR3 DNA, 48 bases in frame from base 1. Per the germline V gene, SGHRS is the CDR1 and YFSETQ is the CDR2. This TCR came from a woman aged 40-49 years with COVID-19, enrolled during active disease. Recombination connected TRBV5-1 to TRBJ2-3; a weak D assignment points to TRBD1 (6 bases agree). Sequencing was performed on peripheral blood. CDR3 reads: CASSPQGRINTDTQYF. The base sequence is TGCGCCAGCAGCCCACAGGGTCGGATCAACACAGATACGCAGTATTTT. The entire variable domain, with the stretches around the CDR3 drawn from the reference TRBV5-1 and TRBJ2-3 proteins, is KAGVTQTPRYLIKTRGQQVTLSCSPISGHRSVSWYQQTPGQGLQFLFEYFSETQRNKGNFPGRFSGRQFSNSRSEMNVSTLELGDSALYLCASSPQGRINTDTQYFGPGTRLTVL.